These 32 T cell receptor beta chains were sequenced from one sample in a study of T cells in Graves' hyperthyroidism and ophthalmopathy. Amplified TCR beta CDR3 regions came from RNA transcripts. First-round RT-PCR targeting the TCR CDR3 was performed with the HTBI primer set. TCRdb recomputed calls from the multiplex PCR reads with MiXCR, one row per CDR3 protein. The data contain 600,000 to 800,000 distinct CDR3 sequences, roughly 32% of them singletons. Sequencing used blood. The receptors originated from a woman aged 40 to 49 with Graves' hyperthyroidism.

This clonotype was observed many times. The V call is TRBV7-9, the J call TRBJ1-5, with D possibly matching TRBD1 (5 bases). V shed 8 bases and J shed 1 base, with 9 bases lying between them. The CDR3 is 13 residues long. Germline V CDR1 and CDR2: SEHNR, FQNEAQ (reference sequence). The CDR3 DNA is TGTGCCAGCGGGGGGATAAGCAATCAGCCCCAGCATTTT. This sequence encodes CASGGISNQPQHF.

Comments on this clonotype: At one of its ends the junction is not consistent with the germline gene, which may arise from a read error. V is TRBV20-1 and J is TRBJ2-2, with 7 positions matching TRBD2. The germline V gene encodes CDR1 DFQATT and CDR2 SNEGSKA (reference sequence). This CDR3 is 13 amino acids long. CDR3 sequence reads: CSARAGSTGELFF. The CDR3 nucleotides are TGTAGTGCTCGAGCGGGAAGCACCGGGGAGCTGTTTTTT.

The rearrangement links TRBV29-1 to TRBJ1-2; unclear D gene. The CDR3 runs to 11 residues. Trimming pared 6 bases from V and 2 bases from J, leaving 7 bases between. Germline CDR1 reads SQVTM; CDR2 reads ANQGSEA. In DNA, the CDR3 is TGCAGCGTCAGGTTCAACTATGGCTACACCTTC. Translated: CSVRFNYGYTF.

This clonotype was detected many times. CDR3 nucleotides: TGCAGTGCTACCTCCGGGACTAGCGACGAGACCCAGTACTTC. Protein: CSATSGTSDETQYF. V gene TRBV20-1 combines with J gene TRBJ2-5; 10 positions agree with TRBD2. Germline CDR1 reads DFQATT; CDR2 reads SNEGSKA (reference sequence). The CDR3 is 14 amino acids. With 4 bases clipped from V and 5 bases from J, the junction kept 7 bases outside the gene matches.

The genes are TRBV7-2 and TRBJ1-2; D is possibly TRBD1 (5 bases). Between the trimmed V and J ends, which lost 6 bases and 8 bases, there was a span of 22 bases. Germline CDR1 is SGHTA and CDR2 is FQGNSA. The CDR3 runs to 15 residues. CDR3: CASSPWTLTLSGYTF. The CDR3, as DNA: TGTGCCAGCAGTCCCTGGACACTTACTTTGAGCGGCTACACCTTC.

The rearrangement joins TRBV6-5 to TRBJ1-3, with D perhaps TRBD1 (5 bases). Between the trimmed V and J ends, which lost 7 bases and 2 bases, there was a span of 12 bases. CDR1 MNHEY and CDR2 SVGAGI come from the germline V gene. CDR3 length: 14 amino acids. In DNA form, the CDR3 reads TGTGCCAGCATCCAAGGGACGGCTGGAAACACCATATATTTT. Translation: CASIQGTAGNTIYF.

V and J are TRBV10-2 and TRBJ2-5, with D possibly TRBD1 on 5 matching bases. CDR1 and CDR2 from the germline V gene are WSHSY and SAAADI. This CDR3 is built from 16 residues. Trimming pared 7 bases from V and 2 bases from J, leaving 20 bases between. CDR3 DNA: TGCGCCAGCATCGATCTAAAGGGGAAGGGACAAGAGACCCAGTACTTC. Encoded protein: CASIDLKGKGQETQYF.

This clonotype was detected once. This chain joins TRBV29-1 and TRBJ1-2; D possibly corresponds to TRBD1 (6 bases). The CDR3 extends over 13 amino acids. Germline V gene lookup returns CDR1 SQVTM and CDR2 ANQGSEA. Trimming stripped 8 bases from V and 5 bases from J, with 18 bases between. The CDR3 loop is CSSPTTGSYGYTF. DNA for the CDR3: TGCAGCAGCCCGACCACAGGGAGTTATGGCTACACCTTC.

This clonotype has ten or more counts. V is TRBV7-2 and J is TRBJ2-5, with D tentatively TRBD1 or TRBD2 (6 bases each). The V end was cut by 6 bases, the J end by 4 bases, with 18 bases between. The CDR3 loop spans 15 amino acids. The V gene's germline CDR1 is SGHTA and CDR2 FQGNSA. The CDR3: CASSLGAGGGETQYF. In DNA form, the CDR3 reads TGTGCCAGCAGTCTCGGCGCCGGAGGGGGAGAGACCCAGTACTTC.

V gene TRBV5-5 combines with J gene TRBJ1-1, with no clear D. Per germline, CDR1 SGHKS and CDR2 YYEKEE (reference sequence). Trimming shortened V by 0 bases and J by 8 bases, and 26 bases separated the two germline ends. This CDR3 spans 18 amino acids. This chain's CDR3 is CASSLVLPTALAVVEAFF. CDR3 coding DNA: TGTGCCAGCAGCTTGGTCCTCCCGACGGCCCTCGCCGTTGTAGAAGCTTTCTTT.

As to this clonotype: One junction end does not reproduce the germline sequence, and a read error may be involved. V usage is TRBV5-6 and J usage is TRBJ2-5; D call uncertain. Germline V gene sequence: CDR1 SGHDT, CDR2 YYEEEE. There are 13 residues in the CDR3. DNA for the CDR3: TGTGCCAGCAGCTTAGATCAGCGAGACACTGGGAACTTC. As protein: CASSLDQRDTGNF.

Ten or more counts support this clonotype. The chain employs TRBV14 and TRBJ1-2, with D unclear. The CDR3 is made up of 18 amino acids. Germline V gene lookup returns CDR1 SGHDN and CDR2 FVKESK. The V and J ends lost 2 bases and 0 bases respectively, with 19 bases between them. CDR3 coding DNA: TGTGCCAGCAGCCAAACGAGAGGGATTCTCCGTTCTAACTATGGCTACACCTTC. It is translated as CASSQTRGILRSNYGYTF. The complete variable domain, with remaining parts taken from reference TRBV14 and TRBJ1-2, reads EAGVTQFPSHSVIEKGQTVTLRCDPISGHDNLYWYRRVMGKEIKFLLHFVKESKQDESGMPNNRFLAERTGGTYSTLKVQPAELEDSGVYFCASSQTRGILRSNYGYTFGSGTRLTVV.

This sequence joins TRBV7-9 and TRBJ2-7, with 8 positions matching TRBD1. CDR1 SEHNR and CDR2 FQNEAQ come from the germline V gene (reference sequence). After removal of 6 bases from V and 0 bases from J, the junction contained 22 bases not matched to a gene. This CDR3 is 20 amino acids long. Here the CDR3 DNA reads TGTGCCAGCAGTCAATCTCCGGGACAGGTTACCCCCGAATTCTCCTACGAGCAGTACTTC. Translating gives CASSQSPGQVTPEFSYEQYF.

CDR3 coding DNA: TGCAGTGCTCCCTTCGGCGGGGCGGAAGAAAAACTGTTTTTT. It encodes CSAPFGGAEEKLFF. The chain employs TRBV20-1 and TRBJ1-4; D is possibly TRBD1 (5 bases). This CDR3 has 14 residues. The germline V gene encodes CDR1 DFQATT and CDR2 SNEGSKA (reference sequence). Trimming shortened V by 5 bases and J by 8 bases, and 18 bases separated the two germline ends.

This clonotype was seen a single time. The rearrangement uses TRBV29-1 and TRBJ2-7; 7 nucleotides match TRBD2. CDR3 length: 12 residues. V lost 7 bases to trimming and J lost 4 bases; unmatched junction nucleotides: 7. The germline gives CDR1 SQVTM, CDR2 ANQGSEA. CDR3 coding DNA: TGCAGCGGTAGCGGGTCGGGTTACGAGCAGTACTTC. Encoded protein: CSGSGSGYEQYF.

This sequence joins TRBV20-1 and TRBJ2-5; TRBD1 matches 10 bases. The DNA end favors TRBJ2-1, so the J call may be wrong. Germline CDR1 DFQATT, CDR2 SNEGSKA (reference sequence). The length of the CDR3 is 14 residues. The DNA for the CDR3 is TGCAGTGTCGAACCGGGACAGGGGATCAATGAGCAGTTCTTC. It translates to CSVEPGQGINEQFF.

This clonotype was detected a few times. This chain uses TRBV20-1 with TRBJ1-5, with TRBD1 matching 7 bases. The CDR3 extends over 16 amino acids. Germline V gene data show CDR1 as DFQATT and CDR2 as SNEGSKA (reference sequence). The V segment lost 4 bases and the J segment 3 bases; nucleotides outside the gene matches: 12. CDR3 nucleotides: TGCAGTGCTACACCGCTCCTGACAGGGAACAATCAGCCCCAGCATTTT. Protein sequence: CSATPLLTGNNQPQHF.

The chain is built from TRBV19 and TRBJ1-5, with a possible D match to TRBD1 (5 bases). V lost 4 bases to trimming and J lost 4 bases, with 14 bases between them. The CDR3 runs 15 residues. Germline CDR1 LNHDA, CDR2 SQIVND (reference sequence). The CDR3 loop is CASSRWGDANQPQHF. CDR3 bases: TGTGCCAGTAGTAGGTGGGGGGACGCAAATCAGCCCCAGCATTTT.

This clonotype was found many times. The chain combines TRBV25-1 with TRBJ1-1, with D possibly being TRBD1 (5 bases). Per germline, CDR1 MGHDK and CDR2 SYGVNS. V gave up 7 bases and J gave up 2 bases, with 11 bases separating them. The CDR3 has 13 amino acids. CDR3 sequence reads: CASTSGLNTEAFF. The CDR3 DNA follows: TGTGCCAGCACCTCAGGGTTAAACACTGAAGCTTTCTTT.

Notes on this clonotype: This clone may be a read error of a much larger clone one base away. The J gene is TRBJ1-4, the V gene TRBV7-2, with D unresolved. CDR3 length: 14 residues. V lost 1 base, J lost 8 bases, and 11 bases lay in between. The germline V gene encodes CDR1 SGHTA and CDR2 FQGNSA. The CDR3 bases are TGTACCAGCAGCTTAGACGGAACCGACGAAAAACTGTTTTTT. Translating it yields CTSSLDGTDEKLFF.

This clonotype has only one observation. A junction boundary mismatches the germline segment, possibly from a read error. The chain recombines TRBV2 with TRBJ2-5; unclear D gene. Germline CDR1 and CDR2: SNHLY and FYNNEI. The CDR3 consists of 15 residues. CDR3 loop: CASSVGVPIHGTQYF. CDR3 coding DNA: TGCGCCAGCAGTGTAGGAGTGCCGATCCATGGGACCCAGTACTTC.

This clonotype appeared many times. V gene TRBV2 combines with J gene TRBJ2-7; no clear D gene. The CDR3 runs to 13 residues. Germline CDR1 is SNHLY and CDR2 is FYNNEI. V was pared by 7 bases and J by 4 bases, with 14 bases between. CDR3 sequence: CASTASEEYEQYF. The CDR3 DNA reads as TGTGCCAGCACGGCCAGCGAAGAGTACGAGCAGTACTTC.

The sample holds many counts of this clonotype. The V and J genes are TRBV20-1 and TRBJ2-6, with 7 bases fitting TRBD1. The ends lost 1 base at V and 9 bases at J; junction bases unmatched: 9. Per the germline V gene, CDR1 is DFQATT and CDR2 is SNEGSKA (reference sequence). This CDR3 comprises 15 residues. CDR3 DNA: TGCAGTGCTAGAGCCGGGACAGACGCCGTCAACGTCCTGACTTTC. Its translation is CSARAGTDAVNVLTF.

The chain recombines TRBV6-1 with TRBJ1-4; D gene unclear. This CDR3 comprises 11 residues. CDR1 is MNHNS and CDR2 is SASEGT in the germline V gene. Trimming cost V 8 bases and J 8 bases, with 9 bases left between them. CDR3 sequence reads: CASSPREKLFF. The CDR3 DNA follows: TGTGCCAGCTCCCCGAGGGAAAAACTGTTTTTT.

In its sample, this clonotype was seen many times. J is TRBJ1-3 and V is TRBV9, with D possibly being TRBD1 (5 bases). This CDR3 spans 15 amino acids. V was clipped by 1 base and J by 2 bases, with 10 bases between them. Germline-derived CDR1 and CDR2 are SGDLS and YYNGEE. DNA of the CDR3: TGTGCCAGCAGCGTATCAGGGACTACTGGAAACACCATATATTTT. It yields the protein CASSVSGTTGNTIYF.

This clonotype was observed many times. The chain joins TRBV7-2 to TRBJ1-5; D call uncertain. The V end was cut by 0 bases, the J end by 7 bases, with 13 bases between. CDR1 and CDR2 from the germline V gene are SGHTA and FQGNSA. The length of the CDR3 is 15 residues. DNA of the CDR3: TGTGCCAGCAGCTTAGCCCCAGGACTACTCCAGCCCCAGCATTTT. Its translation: CASSLAPGLLQPQHF.

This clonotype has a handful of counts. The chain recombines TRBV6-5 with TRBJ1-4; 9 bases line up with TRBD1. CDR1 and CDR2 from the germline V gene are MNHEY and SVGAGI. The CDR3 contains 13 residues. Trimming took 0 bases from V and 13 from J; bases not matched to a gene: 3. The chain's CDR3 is CASSYSGTGSLFF. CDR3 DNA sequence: TGTGCCAGCAGTTACTCCGGGACAGGGTCACTGTTTTTT.

Here the CDR3 DNA reads TGCAGCGTTGAAGAAACTAGACAGCCTCTAGCCTCTGGGGCCAACGTCCTGACTTTC. Residues: CSVEETRQPLASGANVLTF. The chain employs TRBV29-1 and TRBJ2-6; the D gene could be TRBD1 or TRBD2 (5 bases each). The CDR3 covers 19 residues. Trimming shortened V by 0 bases and J by 0 bases, and 18 bases separated the two germline ends. The germline CDR1 and CDR2 sequences are SQVTM and ANQGSEA.

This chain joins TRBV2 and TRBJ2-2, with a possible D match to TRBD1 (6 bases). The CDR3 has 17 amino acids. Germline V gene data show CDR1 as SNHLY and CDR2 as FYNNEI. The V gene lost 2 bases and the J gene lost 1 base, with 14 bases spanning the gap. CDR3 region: CASSERFVTGNTGELFF. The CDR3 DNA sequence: TGTGCCAGCAGTGAACGATTCGTGACAGGGAACACCGGGGAGCTGTTTTTT.

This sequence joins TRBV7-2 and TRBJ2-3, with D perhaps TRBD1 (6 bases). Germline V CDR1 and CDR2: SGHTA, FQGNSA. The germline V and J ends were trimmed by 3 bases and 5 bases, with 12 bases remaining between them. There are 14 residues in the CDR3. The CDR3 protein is CASSLMGAGDTQYF. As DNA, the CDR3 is TGTGCCAGCAGCTTGATGGGGGCAGGAGATACGCAGTATTTT.

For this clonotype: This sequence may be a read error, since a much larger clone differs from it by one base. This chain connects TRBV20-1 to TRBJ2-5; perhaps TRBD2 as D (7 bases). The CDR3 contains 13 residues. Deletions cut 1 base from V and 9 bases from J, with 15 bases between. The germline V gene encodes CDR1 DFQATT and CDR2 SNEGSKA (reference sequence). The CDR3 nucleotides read TGCAGTGCTAGAGGTCAGGGGAGGGAGGCCCAGTACTTC. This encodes CSARGQGREAQYF.

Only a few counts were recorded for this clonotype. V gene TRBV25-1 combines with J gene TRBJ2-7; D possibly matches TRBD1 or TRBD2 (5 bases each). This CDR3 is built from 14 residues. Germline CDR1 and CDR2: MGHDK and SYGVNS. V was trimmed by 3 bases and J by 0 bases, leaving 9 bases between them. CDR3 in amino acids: CASSEWGSSYEQYF. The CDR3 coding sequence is TGTGCCAGCAGTGAGTGGGGGAGCTCCTACGAGCAGTACTTC.